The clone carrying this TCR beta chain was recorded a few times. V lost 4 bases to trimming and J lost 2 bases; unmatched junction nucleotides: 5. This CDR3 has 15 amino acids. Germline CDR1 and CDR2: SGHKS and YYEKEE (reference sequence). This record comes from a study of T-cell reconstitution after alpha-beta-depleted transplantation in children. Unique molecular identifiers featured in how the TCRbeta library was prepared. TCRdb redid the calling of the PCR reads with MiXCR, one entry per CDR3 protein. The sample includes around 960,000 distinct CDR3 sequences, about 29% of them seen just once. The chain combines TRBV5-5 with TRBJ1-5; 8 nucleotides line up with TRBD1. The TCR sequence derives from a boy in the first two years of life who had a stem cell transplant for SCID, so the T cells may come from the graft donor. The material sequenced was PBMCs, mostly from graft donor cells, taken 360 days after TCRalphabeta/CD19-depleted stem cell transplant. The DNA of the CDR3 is TGTGCCAGCAGCCGGACAGGGATTGGCAATCAGCCCCAGCATTTT. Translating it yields CASSRTGIGNQPQHF.